A single sample gave rise to the 7 T cell receptor beta chains below, sequenced in a study of blood T cell repertoires in COVID-19 (dated by TCRdb to the early 2020s). The protocol used for the library was the immunoSEQ multiplex PCR assay. In TCRdb, the immuneACCESS table is reduced to in-frame sequences with V and J assigned. These tables do not hold every clone; where another copy was compared, an unresolved V gene accounts for under half, and the others remain unexplained. The sample records some 69,000 clones, 65% to 85% of which are singletons. The ten largest clones add up to 2.5% of the sample. The material sequenced was peripheral blood. The receptors were gathered from a man aged 80 or over with active or convalescent COVID-19.

This clone was observed a handful of times. V and J are TRBV5-1 and TRBJ2-5; the match to TRBD1 covers 10 bases. The CDR3 is 16 residues long. Germline V gives CDR1 SGHRS, CDR2 YFSETQ. Trimming at V came to 0 bases and at J to 4 bases, leaving 6 bases not matched to a gene. The CDR3: CASSLGQGALGETQYF. Here the CDR3 DNA reads TGCGCCAGCAGCTTGGGACAGGGGGCTCTGGGAGAGACCCAGTACTTC.

The chain links TRBV15 to TRBJ1-2, with 7 positions matching TRBD1. V shed 0 bases, J shed 4 bases, and the junction held 2 bases outside the gene matches. CDR1 and CDR2 (germline): LNHNV, YYDKDF (reference sequence). The CDR3 sequence is 14 residues long. The CDR3 DNA reads TGTGCCACCAGCAGAGAAAGGGACAGCTATGGCTACACCTTC. It translates to CATSRERDSYGYTF.

V and J are TRBV7-2 and TRBJ2-2; D unresolved. Germline CDR1 and CDR2: SGHTA and FQGNSA. This CDR3 region has 12 residues. Trimming shortened V by 3 bases and J by 3 bases, and 2 bases separated the two germline ends. Here the CDR3 reads CASSFDTGELFF. CDR3 coding DNA: TGTGCCAGCAGCTTCGACACCGGGGAGCTGTTTTTT.

In this sample, this clone turned up once. The rearrangement joins TRBV4-1 to TRBJ1-4; weak D call: TRBD1 (5 bases). This CDR3 is 16 amino acids long. V lost 0 bases, J lost 7 bases, and 15 bases lay in between. The germline V gene has CDR1 MGHRA and CDR2 YSYEKL. CDR3 loop: CASSQDVSGLGEKLFF. In DNA form, the CDR3 reads TGCGCCAGCAGCCAAGATGTTTCGGGACTCGGTGAAAAACTGTTTTTT.

The chain combines TRBV5-8 with TRBJ1-6; D is perhaps TRBD1 (6 bases). V lost 6 bases and J 4 bases, leaving 23 bases between the germline ends. Germline V gene lookup returns CDR1 SGHTS and CDR2 YDEGEE. This CDR3 has 18 amino acids. The CDR3: CASTKADSATFYNSPLHF. CDR3 in DNA: TGTGCCAGCACCAAAGCGGACAGCGCAACTTTTTATAATTCACCCCTCCACTTT.

The CDR3 spells CASSLGRHRGRAKNIQYF. CDR3 sequence (DNA): TGTGCCAGCAGCTTAGGACGGCACAGGGGGAGAGCCAAAAACATTCAGTACTTC. The chain couples TRBV11-2 to TRBJ2-4, with 8 bases identical to TRBD1. The CDR3 totals 18 residues. The germline V gene encodes CDR1 SGHAT and CDR2 FQNNGV. The trim removed 1 base at V and 0 bases at J, leaving 8 bases unmatched.

The chain recombines TRBV19 with TRBJ1-4; D remains ambiguous. CDR1 and CDR2 from the germline V gene are LNHDA and SQIVND (reference sequence). The V and J ends lost 4 bases and 10 bases respectively, with 10 bases between them. The CDR3 runs to 12 residues. In DNA, the CDR3 is TGTGCCAGTAGTACCGTGGAGGGAAAACTGTTTTTT. Translated: CASSTVEGKLFF.